The 19 T cell receptor beta chains in this list originate from one sample, sequenced in a study of OX40 agonist ivuxolimab in advanced cancers. The receptor library was made with the immunoSEQ multiplex PCR assay. The table was pulled from immuneACCESS by TCRdb, which kept in-frame rearrangements only. Such tables lose some clones; where checked, under half of the loss comes from unresolved V genes, and the rest has no known cause. In all, the sample holds 50,000 to 70,000 clones, and 91% of those were seen once. 3% to 4% of the sample belongs to the ten largest clones. This specimen was CD4+ or CD8+ T cells sorted from blood, taken in a trial of the OX40 agonist ivuxolimab. The receptor set was obtained from an adult with an advanced solid tumor such as melanoma, head and neck, liver or kidney cancer.

J is TRBJ2-1 and V is TRBV4-3, with TRBD2 matching 7 bases. Trimming removed 0 bases from V and 7 bases from J; junction bases left unmatched: 21. The CDR3 runs 20 residues. Germline CDR1 reads LGHNA; CDR2 reads YSLEER. CDR3 sequence reads: CASSQDMSITGTTHVNEQFF. As DNA, the CDR3 is TGCGCCAGCAGCCAAGATATGTCAATCACCGGGACTACCCACGTTAATGAGCAGTTCTTC.

V and J are TRBV4-3 and TRBJ2-3; no clear D. CDR3 size: 15 residues. Germline lookup yields CDR1 LGHNA and CDR2 YSLEER. V was pared by 2 bases and J by 2 bases, with 11 bases between. The CDR3 here is CASSQTPEITDTQYF. The CDR3 DNA reads TGCGCCAGCAGCCAAACCCCAGAGATCACAGATACGCAGTATTTT.

This clone was picked up a small number of times. J is TRBJ2-3 and V is TRBV28, with TRBD1 matching 8 bases. This CDR3 has 13 residues. Looked up from germline, CDR1 is MDHEN and CDR2 is SYDVKM. V lost 2 bases and J lost 11; bases outside the gene matches: 6. For the CDR3, the DNA is TGTGCCAGCAGTTTAAGCTATGGGACAGGGCAGTATTTT. It specifies CASSLSYGTGQYF.

This clone was observed a handful of times. This chain links TRBV27 with TRBJ1-5; D gene ambiguous. Germline loops: CDR1 MNHEY, CDR2 SMNVEV (reference sequence). Trimming removed 2 bases from V and 7 bases from J, with 9 bases in between. This CDR3 region has 13 residues. CDR3 loop: CASSLGVGQPQHF. The DNA for the CDR3 is TGTGCCAGCAGTTTAGGGGTGGGGCAGCCCCAGCATTTT.

With regard to this clone: Its ends do not fully match the called genes, so a read error is possible. The rearrangement joins TRBV5-1 to TRBJ2-3, with 9 bases that match TRBD2. This CDR3 has 12 amino acids. Germline values: CDR1 SGHRS, CDR2 YFSETQ. The CDR3 DNA is TGCGCCAGCAGCTTGGGCGGGAGGGCCGAAAATTTT. It is translated as CASSLGGRAENF.

This chain connects TRBV19 to TRBJ1-5; no firm D call. Germline-derived CDR1 and CDR2 are LNHDA and SQIVND (reference sequence). V gave up 1 base and J gave up 9 bases, with 10 bases separating them. The CDR3 loop spans 13 amino acids. The CDR3 is CASSIVGPGPQHF. As DNA, the CDR3 is TGTGCCAGTAGTATAGTAGGGCCAGGGCCCCAGCATTTT.

This chain connects TRBV11-2 to TRBJ2-5; D is possibly TRBD2 (5 bases). The length of the CDR3 is 14 residues. Between the trimmed V and J ends, which lost 3 bases and 4 bases, there was a span of 12 bases. The germline V gene has CDR1 SGHAT and CDR2 FQNNGV. The CDR3 DNA sequence: TGTGCCAGCAGCTTGGGCTCGGCGGGAGAGACCCAGTACTTC. Translating it yields CASSLGSAGETQYF. Together with reference TRBV11-2 and TRBJ2-5, the CDR3 gives the full variable domain: EAGVAQSPRYKIIEKRQSVAFWCNPISGHATLYWYQQILGQGPKLLIQFQNNGVVDDSQLPKDRFSAERLKGVDSTLKIQPAKLEDSAVYLCASSLGSAGETQYFGPGTRLLVL.

This chain uses TRBV28 with TRBJ2-3; D is unclear. CDR3 length: 12 residues. The ends were cut back, 4 bases at V and 6 bases at J, with 8 bases in the middle. The V gene's germline CDR1 is MDHEN and CDR2 SYDVKM. CDR3 nucleotide sequence: TGTGCCAGCAGTTCCCCCCCGGATACGCAGTATTTT. It codes for CASSSPPDTQYF.

The DNA for the CDR3 is TGTGCCAGCAGCTTAGGGACAGGGGGGAATCAGCCCCAGCATTTT. Protein: CASSLGTGGNQPQHF. This rearrangement joins TRBV7-2 to TRBJ1-5; TRBD1 matches 10 bases. The germline gives CDR1 SGHTA, CDR2 FQGNSA. This CDR3 comprises 15 residues. The J segment lost 4 bases and the V segment lost 1 base, leaving 1 base of the junction unmatched.

The CDR3 DNA reads as TGTGCCATCAGTGAGCCACAGGGGGCTAACACTGAAGCTTTCTTT. Amino acid sequence: CAISEPQGANTEAFF. This chain uses TRBV10-3 with TRBJ1-1; 9 bases align to TRBD1. Germline V gene sequence: CDR1 ENHRY, CDR2 SYGVKD. The CDR3 extends over 15 amino acids. V was clipped by 2 bases and J by 2 bases; unmatched bases: 3.

Comments on this clone: Other DNA sequences in this specimen translate into the identical CDR3. The gene calls are TRBV10-3 and TRBJ2-1; 9 nucleotides align to TRBD2. Germline CDR1 is ENHRY and CDR2 is SYGVKD. CDR3 size: 14 residues. Trimming removed 4 bases from V and 3 bases from J; junction bases left unmatched: 1. The CDR3 nucleotides are TGTGCCATCAGTGCTAGCGGGGTCTACAATGAGCAGTTCTTC. This sequence encodes CAISASGVYNEQFF.

This chain joins TRBV29-1 and TRBJ2-2, with D perhaps matching TRBD1 (5 bases). Germline V gene sequence: CDR1 SQVTM, CDR2 ANQGSEA. Trimming took off 5 bases at V and 0 bases at J, with 7 bases between the two ends. The CDR3 loop spans 13 amino acids. The CDR3 region is CSVLTANTGELFF. CDR3 DNA: TGCAGCGTTCTGACAGCGAACACCGGGGAGCTGTTTTTT.

A single count supports this clone. The gene calls are TRBV29-1 and TRBJ2-2; no clear D gene. This CDR3 is built from 12 residues. Germline V CDR1 and CDR2: SQVTM, ANQGSEA. With 4 bases removed from V and 4 bases from J, the gap between germline ends came to 7 bases. The CDR3 DNA sequence: TGCAGCGTTGTGGCCTCCACCGGGGAGCTGTTTTTT. Its translation is CSVVASTGELFF.

The chain couples TRBV7-8 to TRBJ2-7, with 7 bases aligning to TRBD1. V lost 3 bases to trimming and J lost 9 bases; unmatched junction nucleotides: 5. The CDR3 is 12 amino acids. The germline V gene has CDR1 SGHVS and CDR2 FQNEAQ. CDR3 coding DNA: TGTGCCAGCAGCTTGGGGGACAGAGTGCAGTACTTC. This encodes CASSLGDRVQYF.

This chain links TRBV4-1 with TRBJ2-7; possibly TRBD1 or TRBD2 for D (5 bases each). The V gene's germline CDR1 is MGHRA and CDR2 YSYEKL. V was pared by 4 bases and J by 4 bases, with 17 bases between. The CDR3 totals 15 residues. CDR3 sequence (DNA): TGCGCCAGCAGCCCGGGGCTAGGGGTGGGATACGAGCAGTACTTC. Translated: CASSPGLGVGYEQYF.

The chain combines TRBV11-2 with TRBJ2-7; no definite D call. Trimming removed 7 bases from V and 3 bases from J, with 16 bases in between. CDR3 length equals 14 residues. Germline V lookup: CDR1 SGHAT, CDR2 FQNNGV. Here the CDR3 reads CASTLTERNYEQYF. CDR3 nucleotides: TGTGCCAGCACCCTGACTGAGAGAAACTACGAGCAGTACTTC. Supplemented by reference TRBV11-2 and TRBJ2-7, the full variable domain reads EAGVAQSPRYKIIEKRQSVAFWCNPISGHATLYWYQQILGQGPKLLIQFQNNGVVDDSQLPKDRFSAERLKGVDSTLKIQPAKLEDSAVYLCASTLTERNYEQYFGPGTRLTVT.

V usage is TRBV6-1 and J usage is TRBJ2-1; a possible D gene is TRBD1 (5 bases). CDR3 size: 12 residues. The germline V gene encodes CDR1 MNHNS and CDR2 SASEGT. The V and J ends lost 6 bases and 9 bases respectively, with 12 bases between them. The CDR3 bases are TGTGCCAGCAGAGGGGTTTCGGGTGAGCAGTTCTTC. Translated, it gives CASRGVSGEQFF.

The CDR3 DNA sequence: TGCGCCAGCAGCCAAAAACAGGGCTACGAGCAGTACTTC. This translates into CASSQKQGYEQYF. The V and J genes are TRBV4-3 and TRBJ2-7; tentatively, D is TRBD1 (6 bases). This CDR3 region has 13 residues. The V end was cut by 2 bases, the J end by 3 bases, with 8 bases between. CDR1 LGHNA and CDR2 YSLEER come from the germline V gene.

This CDR3 reads CASSSDDSNQPQHF. The CDR3 DNA reads TGCGCCAGCAGTTCAGACGATAGCAATCAGCCCCAGCATTTT. V gene TRBV10-2 combines with J gene TRBJ1-5; D is unresolved. Germline-derived CDR1 and CDR2 are WSHSY and SAAADI. Trimming stripped 5 bases from V and 0 bases from J, with 8 bases between. The CDR3 has 14 amino acids.